Listed here are 7 T cell receptor beta chains from one sample, sequenced in a study of shared clonotypes between healthy human individuals (TCRdb year 2020). Library preparation employed the immunoSEQ multiplex PCR assay. What TCRdb holds here is the immuneACCESS table cut down to in-frame rearrangements. Part of the clones is not present; checked against another copy, under half of the missing clones reflect an unresolved V gene, and the others are unexplained. This sample holds approximately 470,000 clones; over 75% were observed only once. Clones ranked in the top ten supply 10% to 15% of the sample. Sequenced material: PBMCs. Every receptor here comes from a woman aged 40-49 years in good health. Some clones in this sample may be carry-over from other donors' samples.

Comments on this clone: This probably arose from a read error, given a far larger clone one base away. Other DNA sequences in the sample encode the same CDR3. The V gene is TRBV15, the J gene TRBJ2-5; the D is unclear. This CDR3 has 15 residues. The germline V gene encodes CDR1 LNHNV and CDR2 YYDKDF (reference sequence). In DNA, the CDR3 is TGTGCCACCAGCAGAGATCCTCAGCAACAAGAGACCCAATACTTC. It encodes CATSRDPQQQETQYF.

With regard to this clone: A far larger clone lies a single base away; this is likely a read error. At the DNA level, this CDR3 is encoded by other sequences in the same sample as well. The chain couples TRBV30 to TRBJ2-5, with TRBD2 as a possible D gene (5 bases). The V and J ends lost 1 base and 5 bases respectively, with 14 bases between them. The germline V gene encodes CDR1 GTSNPN and CDR2 SVGIG (reference sequence). The CDR3 has 14 amino acids. In DNA form, the CDR3 reads TGTGCCTGGAGTGAAGGAGGCAGTCAGGAGACCCAGTACTTC. Residues: CAWSEGGSQETQYF.

This clone was detected only a few times. The chain employs TRBV29-1 and TRBJ1-2, with TRBD1 as a possible D gene (5 bases). This CDR3 has 12 residues. The V and J ends lost 0 bases and 5 bases respectively, with 7 bases between them. In germline, CDR1 is SQVTM, CDR2 ANQGSEA. The CDR3 DNA sequence: TGCAGCGTTGAAGATCAGGGATATGGCTACACCTTC. It encodes CSVEDQGYGYTF.

The chain employs TRBV7-2 and TRBJ2-1, with D tentatively TRBD1 or TRBD2 (6 bases each). The CDR3 is made up of 16 amino acids. Trimming took 1 base from V and 0 from J, leaving 10 bases between them. Germline assignment: CDR1 SGHTA and CDR2 FQGNSA. The CDR3 bases are TGTGCCAGCAGCTTAGGGGGGGCTGTCTCCTACAATGAGCAGTTCTTC. It specifies CASSLGGAVSYNEQFF.

The genes are TRBV11-2 and TRBJ2-5; D perhaps matches TRBD1 (5 bases). CDR3 length equals 14 residues. The V and J ends lost 1 base and 5 bases respectively, with 11 bases between them. Germline V gene sequence: CDR1 SGHAT, CDR2 FQNNGV. Here the CDR3 reads CASSLVGARETQYF. CDR3 nucleotide sequence: TGTGCCAGCAGCTTAGTAGGGGCAAGGGAGACCCAGTACTTC.

V gene TRBV2 combines with J gene TRBJ2-2; 11 positions agree with TRBD2. This CDR3 has 15 amino acids. Germline-derived CDR1 and CDR2 are SNHLY and FYNNEI. The V and J ends lost 6 bases and 6 bases, in that order; junction bases with no gene match: 6. In DNA form, the CDR3 reads TGTGCCAGCAGGCGACTAGCGGGAAAGGCCGGGGAGCTGTTTTTT. It is translated as CASRRLAGKAGELFF.

V gene TRBV11-2 combines with J gene TRBJ2-1; the D gene is possibly TRBD2 (7 bases). V lost 2 bases and J lost 7, with 15 bases in between. Germline CDR1 is SGHAT and CDR2 is FQNNGV. There are 15 residues in the CDR3. CDR3 sequence reads: CASSLSGGLGNEQFF. The CDR3 bases are TGTGCCAGCAGCTTATCCGGGGGGCTTGGGAATGAGCAGTTCTTC.